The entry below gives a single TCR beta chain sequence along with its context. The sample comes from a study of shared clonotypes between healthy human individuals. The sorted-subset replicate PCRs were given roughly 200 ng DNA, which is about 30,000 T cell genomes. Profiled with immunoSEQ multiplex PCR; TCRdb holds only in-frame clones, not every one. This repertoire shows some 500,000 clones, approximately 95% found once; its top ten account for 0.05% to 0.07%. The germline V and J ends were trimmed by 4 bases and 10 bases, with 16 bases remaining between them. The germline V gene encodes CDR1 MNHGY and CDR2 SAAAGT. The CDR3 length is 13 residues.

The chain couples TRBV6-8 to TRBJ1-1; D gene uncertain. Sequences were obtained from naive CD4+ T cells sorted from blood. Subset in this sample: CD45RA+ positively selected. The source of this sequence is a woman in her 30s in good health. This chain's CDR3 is CASSFYADGGAFF. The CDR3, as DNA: TGTGCCAGCAGTTTTTATGCCGACGGCGGAGCTTTCTTT.